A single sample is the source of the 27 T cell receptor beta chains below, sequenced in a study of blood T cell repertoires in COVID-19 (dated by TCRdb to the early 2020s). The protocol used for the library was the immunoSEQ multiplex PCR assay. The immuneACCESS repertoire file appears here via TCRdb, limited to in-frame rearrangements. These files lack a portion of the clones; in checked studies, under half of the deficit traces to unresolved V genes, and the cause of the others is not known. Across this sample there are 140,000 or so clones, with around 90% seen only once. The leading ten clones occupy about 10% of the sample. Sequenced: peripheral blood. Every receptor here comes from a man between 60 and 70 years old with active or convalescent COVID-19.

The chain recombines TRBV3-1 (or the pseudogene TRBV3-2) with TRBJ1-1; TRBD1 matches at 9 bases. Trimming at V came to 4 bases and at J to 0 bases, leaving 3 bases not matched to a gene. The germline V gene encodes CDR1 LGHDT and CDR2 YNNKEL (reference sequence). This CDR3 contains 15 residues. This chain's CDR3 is CASSRGTGMNTEAFF. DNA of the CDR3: TGTGCCAGCAGCCGGGGGACAGGGATGAACACTGAAGCTTTCTTT.

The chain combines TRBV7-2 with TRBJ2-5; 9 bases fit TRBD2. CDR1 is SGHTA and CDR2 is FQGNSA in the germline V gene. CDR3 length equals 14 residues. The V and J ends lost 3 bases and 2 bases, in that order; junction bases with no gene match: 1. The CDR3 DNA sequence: TGTGCCAGCAGCTTTAGCGGGAGACAAGAGACCCAGTACTTC. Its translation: CASSFSGRQETQYF.

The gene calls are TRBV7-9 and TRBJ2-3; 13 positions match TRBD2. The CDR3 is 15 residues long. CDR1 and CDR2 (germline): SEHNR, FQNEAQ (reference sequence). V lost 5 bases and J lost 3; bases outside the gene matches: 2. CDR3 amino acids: CASSRTSGSTDTQYF. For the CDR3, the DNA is TGTGCCAGCAGCCGGACTAGCGGGAGTACAGATACGCAGTATTTT.

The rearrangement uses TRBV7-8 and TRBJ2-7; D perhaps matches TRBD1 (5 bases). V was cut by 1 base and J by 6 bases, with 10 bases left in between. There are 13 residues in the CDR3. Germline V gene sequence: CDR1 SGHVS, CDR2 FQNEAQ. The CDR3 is CASSLDGHLEQYF. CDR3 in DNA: TGTGCCAGCAGCTTAGATGGACATCTCGAGCAGTACTTC.

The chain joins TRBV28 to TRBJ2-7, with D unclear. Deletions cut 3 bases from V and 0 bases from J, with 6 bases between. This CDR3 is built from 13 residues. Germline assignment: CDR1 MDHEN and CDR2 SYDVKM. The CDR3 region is CASSLPSSYEQYF. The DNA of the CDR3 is TGTGCCAGCAGTTTGCCCAGCTCCTACGAGCAGTACTTC.

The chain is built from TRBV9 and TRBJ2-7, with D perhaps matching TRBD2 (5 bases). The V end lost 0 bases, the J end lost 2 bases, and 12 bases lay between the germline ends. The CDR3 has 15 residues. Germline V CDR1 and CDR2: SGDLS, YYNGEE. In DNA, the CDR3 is TGTGCCAGCAGCGTAGGGCAGGACTCGGCCTACGAGCAGTACTTC. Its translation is CASSVGQDSAYEQYF.

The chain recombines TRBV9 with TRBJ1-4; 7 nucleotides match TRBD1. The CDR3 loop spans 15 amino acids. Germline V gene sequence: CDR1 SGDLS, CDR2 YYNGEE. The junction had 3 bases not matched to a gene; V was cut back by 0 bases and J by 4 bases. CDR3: CASSVGTGDNEKLFF. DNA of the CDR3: TGTGCCAGCAGCGTAGGGACAGGTGATAATGAAAAACTGTTTTTT.

The CDR3 DNA reads as TGTGCCAGCAGCTCCGGTTTCATAGCGGGAGATAGCTACGAGCAGTACTTC. It codes for CASSSGFIAGDSYEQYF. V usage is TRBV13 and J usage is TRBJ2-7; 9 nucleotides agree with TRBD2. The CDR3 loop spans 17 amino acids. With V trimmed by 4 bases and J by 3 bases, 13 bases remained unmatched. Germline V lookup: CDR1 PRHDT, CDR2 FYEKMQ (reference sequence).

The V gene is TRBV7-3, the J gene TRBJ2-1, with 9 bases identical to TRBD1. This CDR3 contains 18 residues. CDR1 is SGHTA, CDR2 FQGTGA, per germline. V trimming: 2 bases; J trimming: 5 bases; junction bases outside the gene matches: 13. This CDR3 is CASSLPPGQGGYDNEQFF. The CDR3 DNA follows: TGTGCCAGCAGCTTACCCCCGGGACAGGGAGGGTACGACAATGAGCAGTTCTTC.

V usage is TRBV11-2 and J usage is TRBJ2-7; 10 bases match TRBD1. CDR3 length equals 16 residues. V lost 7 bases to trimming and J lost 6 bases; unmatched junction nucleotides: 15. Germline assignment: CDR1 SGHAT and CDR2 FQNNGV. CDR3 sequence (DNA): TGTGCCAGCACCTCACTCCGGGACAGGGGAGTGGGCGAGCAGTACTTC. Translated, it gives CASTSLRDRGVGEQYF.

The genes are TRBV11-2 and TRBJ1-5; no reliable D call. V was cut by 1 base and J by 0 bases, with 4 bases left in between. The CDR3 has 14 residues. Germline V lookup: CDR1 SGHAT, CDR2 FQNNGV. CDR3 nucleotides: TGTGCCAGCAGCTTAGGCAGTAGCAATCAGCCCCAGCATTTT. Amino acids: CASSLGSSNQPQHF.

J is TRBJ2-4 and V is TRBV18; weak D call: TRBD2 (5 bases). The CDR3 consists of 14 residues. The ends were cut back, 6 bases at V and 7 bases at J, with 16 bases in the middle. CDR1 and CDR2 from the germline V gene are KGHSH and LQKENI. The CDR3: CASSPDRGGNIQYF. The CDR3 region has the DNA TGTGCCAGCTCCCCGGACCGGGGTGGGAACATTCAGTACTTC. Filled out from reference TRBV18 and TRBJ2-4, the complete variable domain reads NAGVMQNPRHLVRRRGQEARLRCSPMKGHSHVYWYRQLPEEGLKFMVYLQKENIIDESGMPKERFSAEFPKEGPSILRIQQVVRGDSAAYFCASSPDRGGNIQYFGAGTRLSVL.

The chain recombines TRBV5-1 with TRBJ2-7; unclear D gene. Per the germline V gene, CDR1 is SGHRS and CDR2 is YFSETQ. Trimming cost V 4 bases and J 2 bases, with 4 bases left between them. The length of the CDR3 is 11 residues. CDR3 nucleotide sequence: TGCGCCAGCAGCCCTGCCTACGAGCAGTACTTC. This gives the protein CASSPAYEQYF. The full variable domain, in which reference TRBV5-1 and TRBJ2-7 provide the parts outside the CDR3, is KAGVTQTPRYLIKTRGQQVTLSCSPISGHRSVSWYQQTPGQGLQFLFEYFSETQRNKGNFPGRFSGRQFSNSRSEMNVSTLELGDSALYLCASSPAYEQYFGPGTRLTVT.

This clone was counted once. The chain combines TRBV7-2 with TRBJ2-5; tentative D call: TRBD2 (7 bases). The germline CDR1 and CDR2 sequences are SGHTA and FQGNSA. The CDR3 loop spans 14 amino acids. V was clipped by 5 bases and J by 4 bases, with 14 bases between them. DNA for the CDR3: TGTGCCAGCAGCGCCTACGGGGGGCTAGAGACCCAGTACTTC. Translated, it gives CASSAYGGLETQYF.

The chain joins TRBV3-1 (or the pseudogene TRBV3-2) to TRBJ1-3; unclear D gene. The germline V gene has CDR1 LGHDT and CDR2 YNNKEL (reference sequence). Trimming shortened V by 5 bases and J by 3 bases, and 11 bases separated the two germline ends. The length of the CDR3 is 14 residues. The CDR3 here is CASSNSGFGNTIYF. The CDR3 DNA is TGTGCCAGCAGCAACAGTGGATTTGGAAACACCATATATTTT.

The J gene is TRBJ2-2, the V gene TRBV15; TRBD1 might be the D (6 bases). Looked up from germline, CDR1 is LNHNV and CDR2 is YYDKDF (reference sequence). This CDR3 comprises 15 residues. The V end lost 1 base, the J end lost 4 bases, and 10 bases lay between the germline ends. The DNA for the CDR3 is TGTGCCACCAGCAGAGTCGGCAGGGGCACCGGGGAGCTGTTTTTT. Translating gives CATSRVGRGTGELFF. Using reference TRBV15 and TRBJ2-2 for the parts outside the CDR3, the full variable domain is DAMVIQNPRYQVTQFGKPVTLSCSQTLNHNVMYWYQQKSSQAPKLLFHYYDKDFNNEADTPDNFQSRRPNTSFCFLDIRSPGLGDTAMYLCATSRVGRGTGELFFGEGSRLTVL.

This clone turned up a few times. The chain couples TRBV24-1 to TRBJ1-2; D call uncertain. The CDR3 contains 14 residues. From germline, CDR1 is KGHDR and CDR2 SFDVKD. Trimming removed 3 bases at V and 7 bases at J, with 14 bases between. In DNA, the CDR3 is TGTGCCACCAGTGATATTCGAACATCCTCTGGCTACACCTTC. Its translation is CATSDIRTSSGYTF.

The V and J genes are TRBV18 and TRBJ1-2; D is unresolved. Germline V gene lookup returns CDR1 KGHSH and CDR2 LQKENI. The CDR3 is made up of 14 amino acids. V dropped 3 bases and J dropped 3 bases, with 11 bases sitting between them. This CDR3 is CASSPQRVDYGYTF. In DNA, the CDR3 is TGTGCCAGCTCACCCCAGAGGGTTGACTATGGCTACACCTTC.

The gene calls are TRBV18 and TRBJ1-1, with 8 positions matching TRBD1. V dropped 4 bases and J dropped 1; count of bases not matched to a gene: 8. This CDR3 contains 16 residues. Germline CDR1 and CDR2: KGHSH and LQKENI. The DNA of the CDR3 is TGTGCCAGCTCACGAGGGACAGGAGCTGAGAACACTGAAGCTTTCTTT. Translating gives CASSRGTGAENTEAFF.

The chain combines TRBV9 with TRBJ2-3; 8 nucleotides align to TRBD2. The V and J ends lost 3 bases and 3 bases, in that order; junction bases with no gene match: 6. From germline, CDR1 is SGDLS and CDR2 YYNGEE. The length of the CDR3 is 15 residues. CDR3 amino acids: CASSAGLVKTDTQYF. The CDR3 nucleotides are TGTGCCAGCAGCGCGGGACTAGTAAAGACAGATACGCAGTATTTT.

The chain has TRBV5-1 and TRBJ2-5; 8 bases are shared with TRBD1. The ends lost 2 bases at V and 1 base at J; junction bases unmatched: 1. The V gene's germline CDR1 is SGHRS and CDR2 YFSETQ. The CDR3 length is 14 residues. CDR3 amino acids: CASSLGQGQETQYF. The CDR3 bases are TGCGCCAGCAGCTTAGGACAGGGCCAAGAGACCCAGTACTTC.

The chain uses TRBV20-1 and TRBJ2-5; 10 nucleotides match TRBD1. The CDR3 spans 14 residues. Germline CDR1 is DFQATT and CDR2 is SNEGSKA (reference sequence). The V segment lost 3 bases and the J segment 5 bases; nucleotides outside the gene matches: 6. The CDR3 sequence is CSASDRGRGETQYF. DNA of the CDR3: TGCAGTGCTAGTGACAGGGGGCGTGGGGAGACCCAGTACTTC.

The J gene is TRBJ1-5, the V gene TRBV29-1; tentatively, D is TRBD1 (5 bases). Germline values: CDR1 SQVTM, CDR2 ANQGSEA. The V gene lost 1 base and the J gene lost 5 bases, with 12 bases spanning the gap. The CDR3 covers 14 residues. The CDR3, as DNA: TGCAGCGTTGAAGTTGGCGGGGGTGATCAGCCCCAGCATTTT. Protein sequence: CSVEVGGGDQPQHF.

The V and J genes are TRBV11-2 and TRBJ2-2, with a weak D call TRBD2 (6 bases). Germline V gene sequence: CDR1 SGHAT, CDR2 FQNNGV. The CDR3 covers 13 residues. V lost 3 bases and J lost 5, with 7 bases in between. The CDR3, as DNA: TGTGCCAGCAGCTTTGCGGGAACCGGGGAGCTGTTTTTT. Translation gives CASSFAGTGELFF.

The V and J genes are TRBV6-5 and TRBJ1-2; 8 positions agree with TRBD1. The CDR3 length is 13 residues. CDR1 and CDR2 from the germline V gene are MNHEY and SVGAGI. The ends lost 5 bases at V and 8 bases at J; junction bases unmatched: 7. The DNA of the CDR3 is TGTGCCAGCAGTATCCAGGGGGCTAAGGGCTACACCTTC. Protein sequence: CASSIQGAKGYTF.

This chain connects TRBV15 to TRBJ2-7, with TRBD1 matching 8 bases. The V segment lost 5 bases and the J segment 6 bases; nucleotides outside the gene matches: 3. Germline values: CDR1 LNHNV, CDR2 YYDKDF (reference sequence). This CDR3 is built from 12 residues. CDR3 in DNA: TGTGCCACCAGCCCAGACAGGGGCGAGCAGTACTTC. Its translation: CATSPDRGEQYF.

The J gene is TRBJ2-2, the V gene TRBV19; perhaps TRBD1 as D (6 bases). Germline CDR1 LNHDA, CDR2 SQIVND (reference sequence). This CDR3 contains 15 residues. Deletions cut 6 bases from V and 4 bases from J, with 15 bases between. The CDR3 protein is CASRLTGTSTGELFF. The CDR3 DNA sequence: TGTGCCAGTAGGCTGACCGGGACAAGCACCGGGGAGCTGTTTTTT.